The entry that follows covers one T cell receptor beta chain sequence. The sample originates from a study of T-cell memory formation after mild COVID-19. Looked up from germline, CDR1 is SQVTM and CDR2 is ANQGSEA. CDR3 size: 13 residues. V lost 6 bases to trimming and J lost 4 bases; unmatched junction nucleotides: 3. MiXCR, applied by TCRdb to the 5' RACE reads, yields one record per CDR3 protein. The data hold fewer than 500,000 distinct CDR3 sequences, with 20% to 25% observed a single time. Sequencing was performed on PBMCs or a T cell subset sorted from them (not recorded which). The J gene is TRBJ2-2, the V gene TRBV29-1; TRBD2 aligns across 9 bases. The receptor's source is an adult woman who had mild COVID-19 (a few samples of this study predate the infection). Cell type and time point are not known. Here the CDR3 reads CSVLAGRTGELFF. CDR3 in DNA: TGCAGCGTCCTAGCGGGGCGCACCGGGGAGCTGTTTTTT.